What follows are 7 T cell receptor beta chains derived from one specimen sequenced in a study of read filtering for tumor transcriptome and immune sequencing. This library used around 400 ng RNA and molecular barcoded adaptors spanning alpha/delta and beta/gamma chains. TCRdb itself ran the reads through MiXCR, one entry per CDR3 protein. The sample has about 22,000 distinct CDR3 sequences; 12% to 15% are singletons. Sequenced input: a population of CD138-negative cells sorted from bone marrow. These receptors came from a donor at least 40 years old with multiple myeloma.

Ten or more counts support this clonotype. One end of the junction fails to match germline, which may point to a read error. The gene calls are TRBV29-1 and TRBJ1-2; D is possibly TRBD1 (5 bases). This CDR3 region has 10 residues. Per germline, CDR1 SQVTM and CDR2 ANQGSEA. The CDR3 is CSVGSIDSHF. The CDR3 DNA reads TGCAGCGTCGGTTCGATCGACAGCCACTTC.

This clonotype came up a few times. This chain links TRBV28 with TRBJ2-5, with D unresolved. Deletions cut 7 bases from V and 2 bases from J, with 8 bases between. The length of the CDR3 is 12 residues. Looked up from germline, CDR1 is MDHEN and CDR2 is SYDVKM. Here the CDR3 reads CASTVGQETQYF. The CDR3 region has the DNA TGTGCCAGCACGGTGGGGCAAGAGACCCAGTACTTC.

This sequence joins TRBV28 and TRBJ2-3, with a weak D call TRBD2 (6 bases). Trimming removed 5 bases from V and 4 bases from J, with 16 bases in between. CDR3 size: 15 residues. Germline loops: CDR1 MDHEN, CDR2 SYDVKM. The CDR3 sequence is CASSPRGASADTQYF. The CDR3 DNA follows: TGTGCCAGCAGTCCGCGGGGAGCGTCTGCAGATACGCAGTATTTT.

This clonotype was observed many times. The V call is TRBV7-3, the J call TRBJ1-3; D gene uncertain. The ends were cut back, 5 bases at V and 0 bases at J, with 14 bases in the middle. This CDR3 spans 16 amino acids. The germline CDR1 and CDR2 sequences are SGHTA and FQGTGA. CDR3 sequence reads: CASSPQGGFSGNTIYF. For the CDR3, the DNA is TGTGCCAGCAGCCCCCAAGGCGGGTTCTCTGGAAACACCATATATTTT.

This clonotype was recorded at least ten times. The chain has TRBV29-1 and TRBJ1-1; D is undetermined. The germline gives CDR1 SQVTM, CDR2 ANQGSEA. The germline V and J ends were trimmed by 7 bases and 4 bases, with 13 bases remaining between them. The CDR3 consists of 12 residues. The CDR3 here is CSGIWGPTEAFF. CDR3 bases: TGCAGCGGTATTTGGGGTCCCACTGAAGCTTTCTTT.

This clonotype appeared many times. The CDR3 protein is CASSGTSQPQHF. The CDR3 bases are TGTGCCAGCAGTGGTACGAGTCAGCCCCAGCATTTT. The chain combines TRBV2 with TRBJ1-5; D ambiguous. Trimming pared 4 bases from V and 6 bases from J, leaving 7 bases between. CDR3 length equals 12 residues. The germline V gene encodes CDR1 SNHLY and CDR2 FYNNEI.

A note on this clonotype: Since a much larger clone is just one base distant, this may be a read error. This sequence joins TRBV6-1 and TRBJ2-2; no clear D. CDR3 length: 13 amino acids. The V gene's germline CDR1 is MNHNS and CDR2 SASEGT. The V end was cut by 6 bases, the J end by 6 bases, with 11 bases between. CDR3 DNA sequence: TGTGCCAGCAGCCAGCCCCAGGCCGGGGAGCTGTTTTTT. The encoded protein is CASSQPQAGELFF.